Each of the 21 T cell receptor beta chains below was sequenced from the same sample in a study of T-cell reconstitution after alpha-beta-depleted transplantation in children. Unique molecular identifiers were used to barcode this TCRbeta library. A single record per CDR3 protein comes from TCRdb applying MiXCR to the PCR reads. Among approximately 430,000 distinct CDR3 sequences listed, around 16% were seen once. Material: PBMCs, mostly from graft donor cells, obtained 360 days after TCRalphabeta/CD19-depleted stem cell transplant. These receptors were taken from a boy in the first two years of life who had a stem cell transplant for Wiskott-Aldrich syndrome, so the T cells may come from the graft donor.

This chain uses TRBV27 with TRBJ2-1; 10 nucleotides line up with TRBD2. Germline trimming cut 10 bases from V and 4 bases from J; bases unmatched to any gene: 7. The length of the CDR3 is 14 residues. Per the germline V gene, CDR1 is MNHEY and CDR2 is SMNVEV (reference sequence). The CDR3 loop is CATQRGGLYNEQFF. CDR3 nucleotide sequence: TGTGCCACCCAGCGGGGGGGCCTGTACAATGAGCAGTTCTTC.

This clonotype was counted many times. The V call is TRBV7-8, the J call TRBJ1-3, with D tentatively TRBD1 (5 bases). Trimming shortened V by 1 base and J by 8 bases, and 12 bases separated the two germline ends. The CDR3 is 14 amino acids. From germline, CDR1 is SGHVS and CDR2 FQNEAQ. Here the CDR3 DNA reads TGTGCCAGCAGCTTAGGGGGCTCCGGAGACACCATATATTTT. It codes for CASSLGGSGDTIYF.

The V and J genes are TRBV4-2 and TRBJ2-5, with D perhaps matching TRBD1 (5 bases). The V gene lost 0 bases and the J gene lost 2 bases, with 13 bases spanning the gap. The germline V gene encodes CDR1 LGHNA and CDR2 YNFKEQ. This CDR3 is built from 16 residues. The CDR3 spells CASSQDWAQGQETQYF. The CDR3 region has the DNA TGTGCCAGCAGCCAAGATTGGGCGCAGGGACAAGAGACCCAGTACTTC.

The chain recombines TRBV4-1 with TRBJ2-1; 7 bases line up with TRBD2. The CDR3 has 17 amino acids. Germline CDR1 and CDR2: MGHRA and YSYEKL. The V segment lost 0 bases and the J segment 4 bases; nucleotides outside the gene matches: 9. The CDR3 DNA sequence: TGCGCCAGCAGCCAAGACGATCGTCGGGGGGTTTACAATGAGCAGTTCTTC. This sequence encodes CASSQDDRRGVYNEQFF.

V is TRBV5-1 and J is TRBJ1-5; tentatively, D is TRBD1 (5 bases). Trimming shortened V by 4 bases and J by 0 bases, and 11 bases separated the two germline ends. The length of the CDR3 is 15 residues. CDR1 and CDR2 (germline): SGHRS, YFSETQ. CDR3 in DNA: TGCGCCAGCAGCCTGGGGGGTTATAGCAATCAGCCCCAGCATTTT. This sequence encodes CASSLGGYSNQPQHF.

The chain uses TRBV4-3 and TRBJ2-5; D remains unclear. V lost 0 bases and J lost 10, with 6 bases in between. The CDR3 runs to 11 residues. CDR1 and CDR2 (germline): LGHNA, YSLEER. CDR3: CASSQEGIQYF. DNA of the CDR3: TGCGCCAGCAGCCAAGAAGGGATCCAGTACTTC.

This clonotype appeared a few times. The V call is TRBV18, the J call TRBJ2-7, with 12 bases matching TRBD2. The V gene end was trimmed by 2 bases and the J gene end by 0 bases; junction bases not matched to a gene: 11. The CDR3 covers 19 residues. The germline V gene encodes CDR1 KGHSH and CDR2 LQKENI. CDR3 amino acids: CASSPKPGLAGLSSYEQYF. CDR3 sequence (DNA): TGTGCCAGCTCACCAAAACCGGGACTAGCGGGTTTAAGCTCCTACGAGCAGTACTTC.

The chain carries TRBV20-1 and TRBJ1-5; D is ambiguous. This CDR3 is 15 amino acids long. The V and J ends lost 0 bases and 3 bases respectively, with 12 bases between them. The V gene's germline CDR1 is DFQATT and CDR2 SNEGSKA (reference sequence). The chain's CDR3 is CSARDPERYNQPQHF. The CDR3, as DNA: TGCAGTGCTAGAGATCCCGAACGGTACAATCAGCCCCAGCATTTT.

A word on this clonotype: The junction and the germline gene differ at one end; a read error may be behind it. J is TRBJ2-1 and V is TRBV20-1; tentatively, D is TRBD2 (7 bases). The CDR3 has 15 amino acids. CDR1 and CDR2 (germline): DFQATT, SNEGSKA (reference sequence). The CDR3 spells CSGAGAGNFYNEQFF. The CDR3 region has the DNA TGTTCAGGGGCAGGAGCGGGGAACTTCTACAATGAGCAGTTCTTC.

This clonotype was counted ten times or more. The chain links TRBV14 to TRBJ2-3; weak D call: TRBD2 (6 bases). This CDR3 comprises 14 residues. Germline V gene sequence: CDR1 SGHDN, CDR2 FVKESK. V was trimmed by 0 bases and J by 7 bases, leaving 11 bases between them. CDR3 DNA sequence: TGTGCCAGCAGCCAAGAACTAGCTTCCAATACGCAGTATTTT. Translation: CASSQELASNTQYF. The full variable domain, completed using reference TRBV14 and TRBJ2-3, is EAGVTQFPSHSVIEKGQTVTLRCDPISGHDNLYWYRRVMGKEIKFLLHFVKESKQDESGMPNNRFLAERTGGTYSTLKVQPAELEDSGVYFCASSQELASNTQYFGPGTRLTVL.

V usage is TRBV4-3 and J usage is TRBJ1-6; 9 positions agree with TRBD1. V lost 1 base to trimming and J lost 9 bases; unmatched junction nucleotides: 10. Germline V CDR1 and CDR2: LGHNA, YSLEER. This CDR3 spans 17 amino acids. The CDR3 is CASSQVPGQGPSSPLHF. The CDR3 DNA follows: TGCGCCAGCAGCCAAGTACCTGGACAGGGGCCAAGTTCACCCCTCCACTTT.

This chain joins TRBV20-1 and TRBJ2-7, with D tentatively TRBD2 (6 bases). The V gene lost 6 bases and the J gene lost 0 bases, with 12 bases spanning the gap. Germline CDR1 and CDR2: DFQATT and SNEGSKA (reference sequence). CDR3 length equals 13 residues. The CDR3 protein is CSALAPSSYEQYF. CDR3 in DNA: TGCAGTGCCCTAGCGCCGAGCTCCTACGAGCAGTACTTC.

This clonotype has a count of ten or more. The chain has TRBV12-3 or TRBV12-4 and TRBJ2-7, with D possibly being TRBD1 (5 bases). Trimming pared 6 bases from V and 4 bases from J, leaving 13 bases between. The CDR3 sequence is 13 residues long. CDR3 nucleotides: TGTGCCAGCAGAAGAACAGGAGATTACGAGCAGTACTTC. Its translation: CASRRTGDYEQYF.

The V gene is TRBV14, the J gene TRBJ2-2; a possible D gene is TRBD1 (6 bases). The germline CDR1 and CDR2 sequences are SGHDN and FVKESK. V lost 4 bases, J lost 3 bases, and 12 bases lay in between. This CDR3 region has 15 residues. CDR3 protein: CASSPRDTYTGELFF. CDR3 in DNA: TGTGCCAGCAGCCCTCGGGACACTTACACCGGGGAGCTGTTTTTT.

This clonotype was observed a few times. V and J are TRBV12-3 or TRBV12-4 and TRBJ2-7, with 10 bases aligning to TRBD2. The CDR3 contains 15 residues. Trimming took 4 bases from V and 5 from J; bases not matched to a gene: 8. The CDR3 region has the DNA TGTGCCAGCAGTTCACCTAGCGGGAGAAGAAACGAGCAGTACTTC. The encoded protein is CASSSPSGRRNEQYF.

V and J are TRBV11-2 and TRBJ2-5; 9 nucleotides align to TRBD2. The ends lost 10 bases at V and 2 bases at J; junction bases unmatched: 5. The CDR3 is 13 amino acids. From germline, CDR1 is SGHAT and CDR2 FQNNGV. CDR3 sequence (DNA): TGTGCCACCACTGGACTAGCGCAAGAGACCCAGTACTTC. This sequence encodes CATTGLAQETQYF.

The J gene is TRBJ2-7, the V gene TRBV12-3 or TRBV12-4; TRBD1 matches at 10 bases. The CDR3 runs 15 residues. Trimming cost V 3 bases and J 6 bases; bases outside gene matches: 8. CDR3 amino acids: CASSFRDRGRGEQYF. Written as DNA, the CDR3 is TGTGCCAGCAGTTTCCGGGACAGGGGACGGGGCGAGCAGTACTTC.

V usage is TRBV7-2 and J usage is TRBJ2-3; D is unresolved. The CDR3 has 15 residues. V lost 4 bases and J 0 bases, leaving 11 bases between the germline ends. Germline V gene lookup returns CDR1 SGHTA and CDR2 FQGNSA. The chain's CDR3 is CASSSRPVSTDTQYF. As DNA, the CDR3 is TGTGCCAGCAGCTCCCGGCCCGTAAGCACAGATACGCAGTATTTT.

The chain joins TRBV20-1 to TRBJ2-7, with D maybe TRBD2 (5 bases). Trimming removed 6 bases from V and 0 bases from J, with 15 bases in between. The CDR3 totals 14 residues. CDR1 and CDR2 from the germline V gene are DFQATT and SNEGSKA (reference sequence). The CDR3 DNA reads TGCAGTGCGCCCGGGCCGACTATCTCCTACGAGCAGTACTTC. It encodes CSAPGPTISYEQYF.

This chain links TRBV25-1 with TRBJ2-7, with unresolved D. The CDR3 has 14 residues. Trimming left V 2 bases short and J 2 bases short, with 10 bases between. CDR1 and CDR2 from the germline V gene are MGHDK and SYGVNS. The CDR3 here is CASSEGRTPYEQYF. The CDR3, as DNA: TGTGCCAGCAGTGAAGGACGTACCCCCTACGAGCAGTACTTC.

This clonotype turned up a few times. The chain employs TRBV5-1 and TRBJ2-1; a weak D match, TRBD2 (6 bases). This CDR3 is built from 13 residues. Trimming stripped 5 bases from V and 6 bases from J, with 12 bases between. Germline V lookup: CDR1 SGHRS, CDR2 YFSETQ. The CDR3 coding sequence is TGCGCCAGCAGAGGGGAGGACGCCAATGAGCAGTTCTTC. It specifies CASRGEDANEQFF.